This T cell receptor (beta chain) was captured by sequencing in a study of blood T cells in healthy people across ages (dated by TCRdb to between 2014 and 2017). Study-level background: Template switching captured roughly one uniquely barcoded TCR beta cDNA molecule per two T cells in model experiments. Using deep sequencing normalized with unique cDNA molecular identifiers, the study measured how TCR beta repertoire diversity changes with age. Donors of different ages were randomly distributed across sequencing lanes to avoid experimental bias. The study analyzed two additional independent replicas of 1 million unique cDNA reads from the same blood draw for two donors, one aged 18 to 30 and one aged 80 or older. Donors were grouped into four age groups: young (average approximately 15 years), middle-aged (under 40), aged (roughly 67) and long-lived (roughly 80).

In the case of this clonotype: This clone's antigen is unknown. This may stem from a read error, because a much larger clone lies one nucleotide away. This CDR3 fails to terminate in the conserved phenylalanine or tryptophan, so it likely reflects a read error.

The research as a whole found: Compared with the aged group, the long-lived group had more naive CD4+ T cells, fewer expanded clones and increased TCR diversity, suggesting age selection. Conclusive comparison of naive and antigen-experienced compartments was prevented by the profiling of bulk unsorted PBMCs. A strong correlation was found between observed TCR beta diversity and the percentage of naive T cells measured by flow cytometry. Because the CMV infection status of the donors was unknown, age-related changes in expanded clonotypes may potentially have been confounded. Total diversity estimates from one million sequenced T cells were considered lower bounds and underestimates. Observed TCR beta diversity per million T cells fell roughly linearly with age, and a significant reduction was already apparent by age around 36.

After removal of 5 bases from V and 3 bases from J, the junction retains 13 bases not matched to a gene. Ends included, the CDR3 has 16 residues. This entry keeps only the CDR3 DNA: 48 bases, framed from base 1. The germline V gene gives CDR1 as SGHRS and CDR2 as YFSETQ. Libraries were built with 5' RACE. Sequencer: Illumina HiSeq 2500. A second PCR of roughly 7 to 11 cycles was performed with a sample-barcoded 5' primer and a J-beta primer mix. A template-switch 5' adaptor carrying 12 random nucleotides introduced a unique molecular identifier onto each TCR beta cDNA molecule. Each sample yielded at least 2.5 million CDR3-containing paired-end reads. The Mint cDNA synthesis kit, primed by a TRBC-specific oligonucleotide, was used to synthesize first-strand cDNA from all RNA. Following uracil-DNA glycosylase treatment, a first 18-cycle PCR with universal primers M1SS and BC2_uni_R was performed on all cDNA. The study's own analysis went as follows. Each sample was normalized by randomly selecting 1 million high-quality reads, each carrying a distinct molecular identifier. Instead of being binned into consensus sequences, reads with shared molecular identifiers were discarded. MiTCR, set to a Q25 quality threshold and the strictest error-elimination algorithm, was used for CDR3 identification, clonotype clustering and error correction. A nonparametric unseen species model with Euler transformation was used to estimate a lower bound on total TCR beta diversity. The public reads were reanalyzed by TCRdb: fastp trimming at Q25, MiXCR alignment, in-frame beta chains only. Rows matching on CDR3 protein sequence are summarized as one entry with the most common DNA and genes. Clone size and V and J calls follow TCRdb, not the original study. The sample table lists roughly 680,000 distinct CDR3 sequences, over 40% of them with a count of one. Approximately 12% of the sample lies in the top ten.

Donors were 39 systemically healthy Caucasian individuals from Russia aged roughly 6 to 90 years. Each donor gave roughly 9 milliliters of peripheral blood, drawn into EDTA-treated Vacutainer tubes. Ficoll-Paque density-gradient centrifugation was used to isolate PBMCs, with at least 7 million obtained per sample. Total RNA, at least 5 micrograms per sample, was extracted from PBMCs with Trizol reagent. For every donor, an aliquot of PBMCs went through flow cytometry to measure the percentages of naive CD45RAhigh/CD27high T cells. The V and J segments used are TRBV5-1 and TRBJ1-2, with TRBD1 matching 7 junction bases. This clonotype was sampled from an elderly woman in good health. The material sequenced was blood. The nucleotides are TGCGCCAGCAGACCCGGGACAGCGAACAGGGACTATGGCTACACCTTA. This sequence encodes CASRPGTANRDYGYTL.